These 6 T cell receptor beta chains were sequenced from one sample in a study of T-cell memory formation after mild COVID-19. In TCRdb, the 5' RACE reads were re-called with MiXCR into one record per CDR3 protein. The table shows around 260,000 distinct CDR3 sequences, with around 15% occurring only once. The sample taken for sequencing was PBMCs or a T cell subset sorted from them (not recorded which). These receptors originate from a man younger than 30 who had mild COVID-19 (a few samples of this study predate the infection). Cell type and time point are not known.

The chain carries TRBV7-9 and TRBJ2-3; D might be TRBD1 or TRBD2, each matching 5 bases. With 7 bases removed from V and 2 bases from J, the gap between germline ends came to 16 bases. The CDR3 extends over 15 amino acids. Germline CDR1 SEHNR, CDR2 FQNEAQ (reference sequence). CDR3 protein: CASNRPGLTTDTQYF. The CDR3 DNA reads TGTGCCAGCAATCGCCCGGGGCTCACCACAGATACGCAGTATTTT.

This chain uses TRBV24-1 with TRBJ2-3, with D unclear. Germline assignment: CDR1 KGHDR and CDR2 SFDVKD. V was clipped by 3 bases and J by 2 bases, with 5 bases between them. The CDR3 has 13 residues. This chain's CDR3 is CATSDPHTDTQYF. The CDR3 nucleotides are TGTGCCACCAGTGATCCCCACACAGATACGCAGTATTTT.

The rearrangement uses TRBV7-9 and TRBJ2-5; 7 positions match TRBD1. V lost 5 bases to trimming and J lost 2 bases; unmatched junction nucleotides: 8. Per germline, CDR1 SEHNR and CDR2 FQNEAQ (reference sequence). The CDR3 covers 15 residues. The CDR3 DNA reads TGTGCCAGCAGCCAGTCAGGGGGAGCGCAAGAGACCCAGTACTTC. Translated: CASSQSGGAQETQYF.

This clonotype has a count of ten or more. The J gene is TRBJ2-3, the V gene TRBV5-1, with 7 bases aligning to TRBD1. V lost 4 bases, J lost 0 bases, and 5 bases stayed unmatched. Germline CDR1 and CDR2: SGHRS and YFSETQ. The length of the CDR3 is 15 residues. CDR3 DNA sequence: TGCGCCAGCAGCCCCAGCAGGGGGAGCACAGATACGCAGTATTTT. Translated, it gives CASSPSRGSTDTQYF.

There are many counts of this clonotype. The rearrangement joins TRBV20-1 to TRBJ2-5; no firm D call. Germline V lookup: CDR1 DFQATT, CDR2 SNEGSKA (reference sequence). The CDR3 is made up of 12 amino acids. Trimming stripped 7 bases from V and 5 bases from J, with 14 bases between. The CDR3 coding sequence is TGCAGTGTCGGGTCGCGGCGGGAGACCCAGTACTTC. Translating it yields CSVGSRRETQYF.

This clonotype came up a few times. The J gene is TRBJ1-2, the V gene TRBV12-3 or TRBV12-4; no reliable D call. The CDR3 length is 11 residues. Trimming removed 2 bases at V and 6 bases at J, with 4 bases between. The CDR3 here is CASSLHHGYTF. The CDR3, as DNA: TGTGCCAGCAGTTTACATCATGGCTACACCTTC.